The 27 T cell receptor beta chains reported below all come from one sample, sequenced in a study of cytomegalovirus exposure and HLA in healthy donors. Produced via immunoSEQ multiplex PCR; TCRdb's table is partial and in-frame only. The sample lists over 200,000 clones, 70% to 90% occurring once. Sample: PBMCs. These receptors came from a woman between 18 and 30 years old in good health and CMV-seronegative.

The chain joins TRBV28 to TRBJ1-2; D is unresolved. The CDR3 has 14 amino acids. Germline loops: CDR1 MDHEN, CDR2 SYDVKM. Trimming took off 6 bases at V and 3 bases at J, with 14 bases between the two ends. The CDR3 is CASSLSRRDYGYTF. DNA of the CDR3: TGTGCCAGCAGCCTCTCGAGGAGGGACTATGGCTACACCTTC.

The sample holds a few counts of this clone. The chain employs TRBV2 and TRBJ2-3; 7 nucleotides agree with TRBD2. With V trimmed by 2 bases and J by 5 bases, 7 bases remained unmatched. From germline, CDR1 is SNHLY and CDR2 FYNNEI. This CDR3 contains 15 residues. The CDR3 region is CASSETLSGGDTQYF. The CDR3 bases are TGTGCCAGCAGTGAAACCCTATCGGGGGGAGATACGCAGTATTTT.

This clone was counted once. The chain couples TRBV10-1 to TRBJ2-4, with a tentative D call TRBD1 (6 bases). The V end lost 4 bases, the J end lost 6 bases, and 10 bases lay between the germline ends. The CDR3 runs to 13 residues. Germline-derived CDR1 and CDR2 are WNHNN and SYGVQD (reference sequence). The DNA for the CDR3 is TGCGCCAGCAGTGCGGACAGAGCAAACATTCAGTACTTC. Translating gives CASSADRANIQYF.

This clone was observed once. The chain couples TRBV27 to TRBJ2-3; 10 bases map to TRBD1. V dropped 4 bases and J dropped 4; count of bases not matched to a gene: 8. The length of the CDR3 is 16 residues. CDR1 is MNHEY and CDR2 is SMNVEV in the germline V gene (reference sequence). CDR3 in amino acids: CASSSPGQGRADTQYF. The CDR3 DNA reads TGTGCCAGCAGTTCACCGGGACAGGGGAGGGCAGATACGCAGTATTTT.

CDR3 sequence: CASSPLQGAGTEAFF. The CDR3 DNA sequence: TGCGCCAGCAGCCCATTACAGGGGGCTGGCACTGAAGCTTTCTTT. The V and J genes are TRBV5-1 and TRBJ1-1, with 9 positions matching TRBD1. V was clipped by 4 bases and J by 4 bases; unmatched bases: 8. This CDR3 is built from 15 residues. Germline V gives CDR1 SGHRS, CDR2 YFSETQ.

This rearrangement joins TRBV5-1 to TRBJ2-6; D possibly corresponds to TRBD2 (5 bases). The length of the CDR3 is 17 residues. Germline CDR1 SGHRS, CDR2 YFSETQ. V was pared by 4 bases and J by 1 base, with 15 bases between. The CDR3 loop is CASSQRGRSSGANVLTF. CDR3 DNA: TGCGCCAGCAGCCAAAGAGGGCGTTCTTCTGGGGCCAACGTCCTGACTTTC.

In nucleotides, the CDR3 is TGCAGCGGGACAGGGGAGATGTTGGAAGCTTTCTTT. It encodes CSGTGEMLEAFF. This chain joins TRBV29-1 and TRBJ1-1, with 9 bases lining up with TRBD1. This CDR3 region has 12 residues. The ends lost 7 bases at V and 8 bases at J; junction bases unmatched: 8. Germline loops: CDR1 SQVTM, CDR2 ANQGSEA.

The chain is built from TRBV7-9 and TRBJ2-5; 9 bases align to TRBD1. This CDR3 has 16 amino acids. The germline V gene encodes CDR1 SEHNR and CDR2 FQNEAQ (reference sequence). Trimming removed 6 bases from V and 5 bases from J; junction bases left unmatched: 13. CDR3 coding DNA: TGTGCCAGCAGTCCTGCGGACAGGGGCCGGGGGGAGACCCAGTACTTC. This gives the protein CASSPADRGRGETQYF.

The chain is built from TRBV30 and TRBJ1-1, with 9 bases identical to TRBD1. Losses at the gene ends were 3 bases for V and 11 bases for J; bases not matched to a gene: 10. Germline CDR1 GTSNPN, CDR2 SVGIG (reference sequence). There are 13 residues in the CDR3. CDR3 bases: TGTGCCTGGAGCCAGGGACAGGGCTTAAGGGCTTTCTTT. Translation: CAWSQGQGLRAFF.

The sample holds one count of this clone. V is TRBV5-1 and J is TRBJ1-2, with 10 bases fitting TRBD1. CDR1 and CDR2 (germline): SGHRS, YFSETQ. Germline trimming cut 4 bases from V and 4 bases from J; bases unmatched to any gene: 4. This CDR3 spans 14 amino acids. In DNA, the CDR3 is TGCGCCAGCAGCGCATGGGACAGGGGCTATGGCTACACCTTC. Translation gives CASSAWDRGYGYTF.

This chain's CDR3 is CASSLGTANEKLFF. The CDR3 DNA sequence: TGTGCCAGCAGCTTAGGTACGGCTAATGAAAAACTGTTTTTT. The chain has TRBV7-6 and TRBJ1-4; no firm D call. V shed 1 base and J shed 3 bases, with 6 bases lying between them. This CDR3 spans 14 amino acids. Looked up from germline, CDR1 is SGHVS and CDR2 is FNYEAQ.

This clone was counted between two and nine times. V usage is TRBV28 and J usage is TRBJ1-2, with a tentative D call TRBD1 (5 bases). Germline V gene lookup returns CDR1 MDHEN and CDR2 SYDVKM. CDR3 length: 13 amino acids. Trimming pared 11 bases from V and 8 bases from J, leaving 21 bases between. The CDR3 loop is CAAKGGAATGYTF. CDR3 sequence (DNA): TGTGCCGCCAAGGGAGGGGCAGCTACAGGCTACACCTTC.

The chain carries TRBV6-1 and TRBJ2-3, with D perhaps matching TRBD2 (6 bases). The CDR3 has 15 amino acids. Germline V lookup: CDR1 MNHNS, CDR2 SASEGT. The V end was cut by 6 bases, the J end by 1 base, with 14 bases between. CDR3 loop: CASRRLASGTDTQYF. The DNA for the CDR3 is TGTGCCAGCAGGCGGTTGGCTAGCGGCACAGATACGCAGTATTTT.

CDR3 bases: TGCGCCAGCAGCTCCACGACAGGGGGCAGTCAGCCCCAGCATTTT. Translation gives CASSSTTGGSQPQHF. The V call is TRBV5-1, the J call TRBJ1-5; 10 nucleotides match TRBD1. Germline V gene lookup returns CDR1 SGHRS and CDR2 YFSETQ. Trimming cost V 3 bases and J 6 bases; bases outside gene matches: 6. The CDR3 runs 15 residues. The whole variable domain, remainder taken from reference TRBV5-1 and TRBJ1-5, is KAGVTQTPRYLIKTRGQQVTLSCSPISGHRSVSWYQQTPGQGLQFLFEYFSETQRNKGNFPGRFSGRQFSNSRSEMNVSTLELGDSALYLCASSSTTGGSQPQHFGDGTRLSIL.

The chain joins TRBV7-9 to TRBJ1-2; TRBD1 agrees at 8 bases. CDR1 and CDR2 (germline): SEHNR, FQNEAQ (reference sequence). This CDR3 has 13 residues. The junction had 0 bases not matched to a gene; V was cut back by 0 bases and J by 6 bases. The CDR3 sequence is CASSLADRDGYTF. CDR3 sequence (DNA): TGTGCCAGCAGCTTAGCGGACAGGGATGGCTACACCTTC.

The J gene is TRBJ1-1, the V gene TRBV7-9, with a weak D call TRBD1 (6 bases). The germline V gene has CDR1 SEHNR and CDR2 FQNEAQ (reference sequence). With 5 bases removed from V and 4 bases from J, the gap between germline ends came to 8 bases. This CDR3 is built from 12 residues. The CDR3 sequence: CASSEQGTEAFF. The CDR3 DNA sequence: TGTGCCAGCAGCGAACAGGGCACTGAAGCTTTCTTT.

The chain carries TRBV6-5 and TRBJ2-5; D gene unclear. V was shortened by 2 bases and J by 2 bases, with 9 bases between the two germline ends. The length of the CDR3 is 14 residues. Germline V gives CDR1 MNHEY, CDR2 SVGAGI. The CDR3 region has the DNA TGTGCCAGCAGTTACGGAGTAAAACAAGAGACCCAGTACTTC. Translation: CASSYGVKQETQYF.

This clone turned up a few times. V and J are TRBV5-1 and TRBJ1-1; 8 bases align to TRBD1. The trim removed 7 bases at V and 0 bases at J, leaving 2 bases unmatched. The germline V gene encodes CDR1 SGHRS and CDR2 YFSETQ. The CDR3 extends over 13 amino acids. This CDR3 reads CASRTGMNTEAFF. DNA of the CDR3: TGCGCCAGCCGGACAGGGATGAACACTGAAGCTTTCTTT. Full variable domain (missing parts from reference TRBV5-1 and TRBJ1-1): KAGVTQTPRYLIKTRGQQVTLSCSPISGHRSVSWYQQTPGQGLQFLFEYFSETQRNKGNFPGRFSGRQFSNSRSEMNVSTLELGDSALYLCASRTGMNTEAFFGQGTRLTVV.

The sample holds one count of this clone. V usage is TRBV5-1 and J usage is TRBJ2-1; D gene uncertain. The CDR3 contains 15 residues. The germline gives CDR1 SGHRS, CDR2 YFSETQ. Deletions cut 1 base from V and 0 bases from J, with 8 bases between. CDR3 coding DNA: TGCGCCAGCAGCTTGAGGCGGAGCTCCTACAATGAGCAGTTCTTC. Translation gives CASSLRRSSYNEQFF.

This sequence joins TRBV6-1 and TRBJ2-1; D call uncertain. The germline CDR1 and CDR2 sequences are MNHNS and SASEGT. Trimming cost V 5 bases and J 7 bases, with 12 bases left between them. There are 13 residues in the CDR3. The DNA for the CDR3 is TGTGCCAGCAGTCTGACCCCCGGGAATGAGCAGTTCTTC. Translation: CASSLTPGNEQFF.

There are a few counts of this clone. The chain recombines TRBV5-4 with TRBJ1-2; no clear D gene. Trimming took off 0 bases at V and 2 bases at J, with 2 bases between the two ends. Germline V gene sequence: CDR1 SGHNT, CDR2 YYREEE (reference sequence). This CDR3 is built from 12 residues. This CDR3 is CASSLDNYGYTF. CDR3 nucleotides: TGTGCCAGCAGCTTGGACAACTATGGCTACACCTTC.

V gene TRBV7-6 combines with J gene TRBJ2-7; possible D gene TRBD1, 6 bases. Deletions cut 5 bases from V and 6 bases from J, with 11 bases between. This CDR3 has 12 residues. The V gene's germline CDR1 is SGHVS and CDR2 FNYEAQ. The CDR3 coding sequence is TGTGCCAGCAGCCTCATACAGGGCGAGCAGTACTTC. Translated, it gives CASSLIQGEQYF.

The chain has TRBV14 and TRBJ2-2; 7 nucleotides align to TRBD1. The germline V gene has CDR1 SGHDN and CDR2 FVKESK. Trimming took 3 bases from V and 8 from J; bases not matched to a gene: 15. The length of the CDR3 is 17 residues. The CDR3 DNA reads TGTGCCAGCAGCCACCCCGGGACAGTGCCTTATTCTGGGGAGCTGTTTTTT. Residues: CASSHPGTVPYSGELFF. Full variable domain (rest looked up from reference TRBV14 and TRBJ2-2): EAGVTQFPSHSVIEKGQTVTLRCDPISGHDNLYWYRRVMGKEIKFLLHFVKESKQDESGMPNNRFLAERTGGTYSTLKVQPAELEDSGVYFCASSHPGTVPYSGELFFGEGSRLTVL.

The chain recombines TRBV5-6 with TRBJ1-2; weak D call: TRBD1 (6 bases). CDR3 length: 14 residues. The germline CDR1 and CDR2 sequences are SGHDT and YYEEEE. V lost 1 base and J lost 2, with 9 bases in between. This CDR3 is CASSLRGANYGYTF. CDR3 sequence (DNA): TGTGCCAGCAGCTTGCGGGGGGCGAACTATGGCTACACCTTC.

V and J are TRBV4-1 and TRBJ1-4; 7 positions match TRBD1. The CDR3 loop spans 14 amino acids. Germline V gene lookup returns CDR1 MGHRA and CDR2 YSYEKL. The J segment lost 13 bases and the V segment lost 3 bases, leaving 11 bases of the junction unmatched. The CDR3 nucleotides are TGCGCCAGCAGCCAGGCCCCCGAGACAGGGAGACTGTTTTTT. It specifies CASSQAPETGRLFF.

CDR3 amino acids: CAWSETGDGYTF. The CDR3, as DNA: TGTGCCTGGAGCGAGACAGGGGATGGCTACACCTTC. The chain joins TRBV30 to TRBJ1-2; 8 bases are a match to TRBD1. The CDR3 is 12 amino acids. The trim removed 3 bases at V and 6 bases at J, leaving 3 bases unmatched. CDR1 and CDR2 (germline): GTSNPN, SVGIG (reference sequence).

The rearrangement uses TRBV6-5 and TRBJ2-7, with D perhaps matching TRBD1 (5 bases). There are 16 residues in the CDR3. Germline CDR1 and CDR2: MNHEY and SVGAGI. The V and J ends lost 0 bases and 2 bases respectively, with 14 bases between them. The CDR3 bases are TGTGCCAGCAGTTACTCGATGGCGGAAGGGGCCTACGAGCAGTACTTC. It is translated as CASSYSMAEGAYEQYF.